The rows below give T cell receptor beta chains drawn from one sample of a study of cytomegalovirus exposure and HLA in healthy donors. TCRdb's table, derived via immunoSEQ multiplex PCR, lists solely in-frame clones and lacks some. The sample lists 150,000 to 200,000 clones; more than 70% were seen once. Sequences were obtained from PBMCs. The receptors here all came from a boy aged 5-17 years in good health and CMV-seronegative. Both conserved end residues are part of each CDR3. D genes are given only for firm matches. Clone sizes are given selectively: once, few, many, or a class where the clone is expanded.

d_call	clone_size	v_call	j_call	cdr3_aa	cdr3_nt
.	.	TRBV6-1	TRBJ2-7	CASGLEGGPYEQYF	TGTGCCAGTGGTCTGGAGGGGGGGCCGTACGAGCAGTACTTC
TRBD1	.	TRBV10-3	TRBJ2-7	CAITETGESGYEQYF	TGTGCCATCACTGAAACAGGGGAATCGGGCTACGAGCAGTACTTC
.	.	TRBV11-1	TRBJ1-1	CASSPRSTEAFF	TGTGCCAGCAGCCCCAGGTCCACTGAAGCTTTCTTT
TRBD2	.	TRBV7-2	TRBJ2-2	CASSQMGLANTGELFF	TGTGCCAGCAGCCAAATGGGACTAGCGAACACCGGGGAGCTGTTTTTT
TRBD1	.	TRBV6-5	TRBJ1-2	CASSPSGTGDGYTF	TGTGCCAGCAGTCCATCCGGGACAGGGGATGGCTACACCTTC
.	.	TRBV7-2	TRBJ2-3	CASSSKRLLGDTQYF	TGTGCCAGCAGCTCTAAGAGACTATTGGGTGATACGCAGTATTTT
TRBD2	.	TRBV4-3	TRBJ2-7	CASSQNPLAGEQYF	TGCGCCAGCAGCCAAAACCCCCTAGCGGGTGAGCAGTACTTC
TRBD2	.	TRBV5-6	TRBJ2-1	CASSGKLAASSYNEQFF	TGTGCCAGCAGCGGCAAACTAGCGGCGAGCTCCTACAATGAGCAGTTCTTC
.	.	TRBV27	TRBJ1-1	CASSFSGNTGAFF	TGTGCCAGCAGTTTTTCCGGGAACACTGGAGCTTTCTTT
.	few	TRBV6-1	TRBJ1-5	CASSEATSYQPQHF	TGTGCCAGCAGTGAAGCCACTTCTTATCAGCCCCAGCATTTT
.	.	TRBV2	TRBJ2-1	CASTGSNNEQFF	TGTGCCAGCACAGGCAGCAACAATGAGCAGTTCTTC